What follows describes a single TCR beta chain. Libraries were prepared by immunoSEQ multiplex PCR; TCRdb keeps only in-frame clonotypes and omits some of them. The sample shows about 39,000 clones, about nine tenths of them seen only once. This sample was taken from a study of T cell changes during pregnancy in multiple sclerosis. Specimen: CD4+ T cells from peripheral blood mononuclear cells, collected in the first trimester of pregnancy. The TCR originated in a female donor in good health, enrolled as a control in a pregnancy study.

The CDR3 spells CASAVAGNNSPLHF. DNA of the CDR3: TGTGCCAGCGCGGTGGCGGGAAATAATTCACCCCTCCACTTT. The gene calls are TRBV6-5 and TRBJ1-6; D gene unclear. This CDR3 is built from 14 residues. Germline V lookup: CDR1 MNHEY, CDR2 SVGAGI. Trimming stripped 8 bases from V and 5 bases from J, with 13 bases between.